This T cell receptor (beta chain) was retrieved from a study of T cells in Graves' hyperthyroidism and ophthalmopathy. The study, taken as a whole, reports: Blood also showed most of the thyroid clonotypes that were expanded above 0.001.

Template material for amplifying TCR beta CDR3 regions consisted of RNA transcripts. The study used the HTBI primer set for a first-round RT-PCR of the TCR CDR3. TCRdb re-derived calls from the multiplex PCR reads in MiXCR, one entry per CDR3 protein. The sample consists of a few hundred thousand distinct CDR3 sequences, 15% to 20% of them appearing once. With regard to this clonotype: What it recognizes is unknown.

The CDR3 runs 14 residues. V lost 0 bases to trimming and J lost 0 bases, with 7 bases between them. Germline-derived CDR1 and CDR2 are SGDLS and YYNGEE. Patients aged 18 to 65 with hyperthyroidism were newly diagnosed, with duration under 2 months. Diagnosis relied on clinical symptoms, serum thyroxine and TRAb, thyroid ultrasound and orbital computed tomography. Specimen: blood. The chain carries TRBV9 and TRBJ2-7; unclear D gene. This TCR was sampled from a woman aged 18-29 years with Graves' hyperthyroidism. The CDR3 protein is CASSVDTPSYEQYF. The CDR3, as DNA: TGTGCCAGCAGCGTAGACACTCCCTCCTACGAGCAGTACTTC.